What follows are 10 T cell receptor beta chains derived from one specimen sequenced in a study of PD-1 blockade in classical Hodgkin lymphoma. Profiling relied on immunoSEQ multiplex PCR, and the TCRdb table lists in-frame clones only, not all of them. This sample has around 8,000 clones, with around 80% found just once. Exposure to brentuximab vedotin varied, and each patient had relapsed following autologous stem cell transplantation. Sample: peripheral blood mononuclear cells (PBMCs), taken at baseline. These receptors came from a human donor with classical Hodgkin lymphoma.

This chain connects TRBV7-2 to TRBJ1-6; D gene unclear. Germline lookup yields CDR1 SGHTA and CDR2 FQGNSA. V gave up 6 bases and J gave up 2 bases, with 14 bases separating them. CDR3 length: 16 residues. The chain's CDR3 is CASRSPLGPYNSPLHF. As DNA, the CDR3 is TGTGCCAGCAGGTCCCCCCTTGGACCCTATAATTCACCCCTCCACTTT. Full variable domain (rest looked up from reference TRBV7-2 and TRBJ1-6): GAGVSQSPSNKVTEKGKDVELRCDPISGHTALYWYRQSLGQGLEFLIYFQGNSAPDKSGLPSDRFSAERTGGSVSTLTIQRTQQEDSAVYLCASRSPLGPYNSPLHFGNGTRLTVT.

The chain uses TRBV14 and TRBJ2-7, with a weak D call TRBD2 (6 bases). Trimming took off 2 bases at V and 3 bases at J, with 14 bases between the two ends. Germline V gene sequence: CDR1 SGHDN, CDR2 FVKESK. This CDR3 has 15 residues. The CDR3 region has the DNA TGTGCCAGCAGCCAAATGTCTGGGGGGATCTACGAGCAGTACTTC. It translates to CASSQMSGGIYEQYF.

The V gene is TRBV5-6, the J gene TRBJ2-6; maybe TRBD1 (5 bases). Germline lookup yields CDR1 SGHDT and CDR2 YYEEEE. CDR3 length: 17 residues. Trimming shortened V by 0 bases and J by 0 bases, and 10 bases separated the two germline ends. The DNA of the CDR3 is TGTGCCAGCAGCTTGGCCCTTAGGGGCTCTGGGGCCAACGTCCTGACTTTC. This sequence encodes CASSLALRGSGANVLTF.

V is TRBV30 and J is TRBJ1-4; no clear D. The CDR3 extends over 11 amino acids. The germline V gene encodes CDR1 GTSNPN and CDR2 SVGIG (reference sequence). V shed 2 bases and J shed 8 bases, with 6 bases lying between them. The CDR3, as DNA: TGTGCCTGGAGTAATCGGGAAAAACTGTTTTTT. Its protein is CAWSNREKLFF.

The V and J genes are TRBV10-1 and TRBJ1-5; D may be TRBD1 (5 bases). V was clipped by 3 bases and J by 3 bases, with 12 bases between them. The CDR3 runs 15 residues. Per the germline V gene, CDR1 is WNHNN and CDR2 is SYGVQD (reference sequence). In nucleotides, the CDR3 is TGCGCCAGCAGTGACCTCAGGGCTGACAATCAGCCCCAGCATTTT. Encoded protein: CASSDLRADNQPQHF.

This clone was picked up a small number of times. V gene TRBV10-1 combines with J gene TRBJ1-4, with a tentative D call TRBD1 (5 bases). V gave up 7 bases and J gave up 7 bases, with 13 bases separating them. The CDR3 runs 13 residues. Germline V gene lookup returns CDR1 WNHNN and CDR2 SYGVQD (reference sequence). The CDR3 region is CASNPGTGEKLFF. DNA for the CDR3: TGCGCCAGCAACCCAGGGACCGGTGAAAAACTGTTTTTT.

In DNA, the CDR3 is TGCGCCAGCTGCAGGGAACCTGGGGCCAACGTCCTGACTTTC. It specifies CASCREPGANVLTF. The V gene is TRBV5-1, the J gene TRBJ2-6; D possibly corresponds to TRBD1 (5 bases). The V and J ends lost 7 bases and 2 bases respectively, with 10 bases between them. Germline V gene data show CDR1 as SGHRS and CDR2 as YFSETQ. This CDR3 is built from 14 residues.

This rearrangement joins TRBV5-1 to TRBJ2-5, with a weak D call TRBD2 (6 bases). The CDR3 loop spans 12 amino acids. Trimming pared 3 bases from V and 9 bases from J, leaving 12 bases between. Germline V gene sequence: CDR1 SGHRS, CDR2 YFSETQ. The CDR3 coding sequence is TGCGCCAGCAGCTCCGGGACTCTGGCCCAGTACTTC. Protein: CASSSGTLAQYF.

In nucleotides, the CDR3 is TGTGCCAGCAGCGAACAGGGTGGAAATCAGCCCCAGCATTTT. Amino acids: CASSEQGGNQPQHF. J is TRBJ1-5 and V is TRBV9; tentatively, D is TRBD1 (6 bases). The CDR3 runs 14 residues. Trimming removed 3 bases from V and 4 bases from J, with 11 bases in between. Germline assignment: CDR1 SGDLS and CDR2 YYNGEE.

This sequence joins TRBV29-1 and TRBJ1-1; TRBD1 aligns across 9 bases. The CDR3 is made up of 12 amino acids. CDR1 and CDR2 (germline): SQVTM, ANQGSEA. The ends lost 4 bases at V and 6 bases at J; junction bases unmatched: 3. CDR3 in amino acids: CSVVGQGPEAFF. As DNA, the CDR3 is TGCAGCGTTGTGGGACAGGGACCTGAAGCTTTCTTT.